These T cell receptor beta chains were read from a single sample in a study of blood T cells in healthy people across ages. TCRdb redid the calling of the 5' RACE reads with MiXCR, one entry per CDR3 protein. The sample shows fewer than 700,000 distinct CDR3 sequences, roughly 41% of them seen only once. Material for sequencing was blood. These receptor sequences come from a man older than 75 in good health. Each CDR3 is given with its conserved first and last residue. D genes are given only for firm matches. Some rows mark clone size as missing; the rest say once, few, many or name a class of expanded clone.

V gene	clone size	J gene	D gene	CDR3 DNA	CDR3 protein
TRBV12-3/TRBV12-4	few	TRBJ1-5	-	TGTGCCAGCAGTTTGGATAGGCTTAGCAATCAGCCCCAGCATTTT	CASSLDRLSNQPQHF
TRBV5-1	-	TRBJ2-7	TRBD1	TGCGCCAGCAGAGTACAGGGGCCCCCTGGTAACGAGCAGTACTTC	CASRVQGPPGNEQYF
TRBV7-9	-	TRBJ1-6	TRBD1	TGTGCCAGCGTCTCGACAGGGGAGTGGAATTCACCCCTCCACTTT	CASVSTGEWNSPLHF
TRBV12-3/TRBV12-4	-	TRBJ1-1	-	TGTGCCAGCAGTTTTGGCTCCCTCCCAGGCTCTGAAGCTTTCTTT	CASSFGSLPGSEAFF
TRBV6-1	-	TRBJ2-5	-	TGTGCCAGCAGTGAAGCGTCGGTAGGTCAAGAGACCCAGTACTTC	CASSEASVGQETQYF
TRBV20-1	-	TRBJ2-1	TRBD2	TGCAGTGCTAGAGACGTAGCGGGATCCTACAATGAGCAGTTCTTC	CSARDVAGSYNEQFF
TRBV6-1	few	TRBJ2-5	TRBD2	TGTGCCAGCATCCGACTAGCGGGAAGCCAAGAGACCCAGTACTTC	CASIRLAGSQETQYF
TRBV20-1	-	TRBJ1-5	-	TGCAGTGCTAGTAAGGAAATGGATAGCAATCAGCCCCAGCATTTT	CSASKEMDSNQPQHF
TRBV21-1	few	TRBJ1-6	-	TGTGCCAGCAGACAGGGATGTAGGAATTCACCCCTCCACTTT	CASRQGCRNSPLHF
TRBV4-3	many	TRBJ2-1	-	TGCGCCAGCAGCCAAGATCGAGCGGCTATCCAGTTCTTC	CASSQDRAAIQFF
TRBV30	-	TRBJ2-5	-	TGTGCCGGGAGTGTAGCAGAGACCCAGTACTTC	CAGSVAETQYF
TRBV6-2/TRBV6-3	-	TRBJ2-2	-	TGTGCCAGCGGCCTTGTTGTTGAGACCCCAACGGGCGGGGAGCTGTTTTTT	CASGLVVETPTGGELFF
TRBV3-1	few	TRBJ2-1	-	TGTGCCAGCAGCACCCCAACGGGCTGGGCGAATGAGCAGTTCTTC	CASSTPTGWANEQFF
TRBV20-1	-	TRBJ2-5	TRBD2	TGCAGTGCTAGAGGGCTAGCGGGAGGCCAAGAGACCCAGTACTTC	CSARGLAGGQETQYF
TRBV9	-	TRBJ1-1	TRBD1	TGTGCCAGCAGCGTTGCCGGGACAGGCGATACTGGAGCTTTCTTT	CASSVAGTGDTGAFF
TRBV27	-	TRBJ2-3	-	TGTGCCAGCAGAGGCGGTCCTCGCACAGATACGCAGTATTTT	CASRGGPRTDTQYF
TRBV20-1	-	TRBJ2-7	-	TGCAGTGCTAGAGATTTTTTGGACAGCTCCTACGAGCAGTACTTC	CSARDFLDSSYEQYF
TRBV20-1	-	TRBJ1-6	-	TGCAGTGTCAAGGACAAGACTAATTCACCCCTCCACTTT	CSVKDKTNSPLHF
TRBV20-1	few	TRBJ2-7	TRBD2	TGCAGTGCCACGCCCGGGACTAGCGGGGGGTACAATGCCTACGAGCAGTACTTC	CSATPGTSGGYNAYEQYF
TRBV7-2	-	TRBJ1-1	-	TGTGCCAGCAGCTTAGGGAGGGGCAAGAACACTGAAGCTTTCTTT	CASSLGRGKNTEAFF
TRBV29-1	-	TRBJ2-3	TRBD1	TGCAGCGTTCATCTGGTACAGGGGATCACAGATACGCAGTATTTT	CSVHLVQGITDTQYF
TRBV10-3	few	TRBJ2-7	-	TGTGCCATCAGCCAGAACCTGAACGAGCAGTACTTC	CAISQNLNEQYF
TRBV19	-	TRBJ2-1	TRBD2	TGTGCCAGTAGTACCTCCCTAGCGGATCACTACAATGAGCAGTTCTTC	CASSTSLADHYNEQFF
TRBV7-9	-	TRBJ2-7	TRBD1	TGTGCCAGCAGCGATCGGGACAGAGGGCTCTACGAGCAGTACTTC	CASSDRDRGLYEQYF
TRBV29-1	-	TRBJ1-1	TRBD1	TGCAGCGTTCACGACAGGGGGCCGGGCACTGAAGCTTTCTTT	CSVHDRGPGTEAFF
TRBV2	once	TRBJ2-5	-	TGTGCCAGCAGTGAAATGGGGGAGCCCCAAGAGACCCAGTACTTC	CASSEMGEPQETQYF
TRBV27	-	TRBJ1-1	-	TGTGCCAGCAGTTTATTGGCGGAAAACACTGAAGCTTTCTTT	CASSLLAENTEAFF
TRBV6-2/TRBV6-3	-	TRBJ2-1	TRBD2	TGTGCCAGCAGTTACTCGCTCGGACTAGGGGTAAATGAGCAGTTCTTC	CASSYSLGLGVNEQFF
TRBV7-3	few	TRBJ1-2	TRBD1	TGTGCCAGCAGCCCGGACAGGGGTCTCGGCTATGGCTACACCTTC	CASSPDRGLGYGYTF
TRBV2	-	TRBJ1-1	-	TGTGCCAGCAGTGTGTTGAGCAGTCGGAACACTGAAGCTTTCTTT	CASSVLSSRNTEAFF
TRBV6-6	-	TRBJ2-7	TRBD1	TGTGCCAGCAGTCCCAAGAAGCGACAGGGGTCCTACGAGCAGTACTTC	CASSPKKRQGSYEQYF
TRBV4-3	-	TRBJ1-4	-	TGCGCCAGCAGCATACGACAGGATAATGAAAAACTGTTTTTT	CASSIRQDNEKLFF
TRBV7-2	few	TRBJ2-7	TRBD2	TGTGCCAGCAGCTCCCTCGGACTAGCGGATGGTCAGCAGTACTTC	CASSSLGLADGQQYF
TRBV15	-	TRBJ2-7	-	TGTGCCACCAGCAGAGATGGTACTAGCTACGAGCAGTACTTC	CATSRDGTSYEQYF
TRBV24-1	-	TRBJ2-5	-	TGTGCCACCAGTGATTTCCGGGCCCCCGGAGAGACCCAGTACTTC	CATSDFRAPGETQYF
TRBV6-2/TRBV6-3	-	TRBJ2-7	TRBD1	TGTGCCAGCAGTTACCCGGGGACAGGCCTGTACGAGCAGTACTTC	CASSYPGTGLYEQYF
TRBV3-1	-	TRBJ1-2	TRBD1	TGTGCCAGCAGCCCCTCGACAGGGAAAGGCTACACCTTC	CASSPSTGKGYTF
TRBV28	-	TRBJ2-5	-	TGTGCCAGCAGTTTACCCAGATACAGCGGGGAGACCCAGTACTTC	CASSLPRYSGETQYF
TRBV12-3/TRBV12-4	few	TRBJ2-1	TRBD2	TGTGCCAGCAGTTTAAGGTCTGCGGGGGTCTCCTACAATGAGCAGTTCTTC	CASSLRSAGVSYNEQFF
TRBV6-2/TRBV6-3	-	TRBJ2-7	TRBD1	TGTGCCAGCAGTTCCGGACAGGGCGAATACAATGAGCAGTACTTC	CASSSGQGEYNEQYF
TRBV6-2/TRBV6-3	-	TRBJ1-5	-	TGTGCCAGCTCCCCAGGCGACATCTTCTATCAGCCCCAGCATTTT	CASSPGDIFYQPQHF
TRBV6-6	-	TRBJ1-1	-	TGTACCAGCAGTTACTCGTCAGGGGCGAACACTGAAGCTTTCTTT	CTSSYSSGANTEAFF
TRBV6-2/TRBV6-3	few	TRBJ1-6	-	TGTGCCAGCAGGGAGATCGGGACGGAGAGACCCCTCCACTTT	CASREIGTERPLHF
TRBV18	many	TRBJ2-3	TRBD1	TGTGCCAGCAGTCCCGACAGGGGCACAGATACGCAGTATTTT	CASSPDRGTDTQYF
TRBV6-2/TRBV6-3	few	TRBJ2-1	-	TGTGCCAGCAGCCCGACTTACTACAATGAGCAGTTCTTC	CASSPTYYNEQFF
TRBV20-1	-	TRBJ2-1	-	TGCAGTGCTGGGCCCCGGGAATTCAATGAGCAGTTCTTC	CSAGPREFNEQFF